Below, 21 T cell receptor beta chains from the same sample are listed, as sequenced in a study of T cells in Graves' hyperthyroidism and ophthalmopathy. Regions amplified from RNA transcripts were the TCR beta CDR3 regions. The TCR CDR3 was amplified in a first-round RT-PCR using the HTBI primer set. TCRdb re-derived calls from the multiplex PCR reads in MiXCR, one entry per CDR3 protein. The sample records roughly 560,000 distinct CDR3 sequences, about 15% being singletons. The sample taken for sequencing was blood. These receptors all stem from a woman in her 40s with Graves' ophthalmopathy.

In this sample, this clonotype turned up many times. The rearrangement uses TRBV20-1 and TRBJ2-7; D unclear. With 5 bases removed from V and 5 bases from J, the gap between germline ends came to 10 bases. Germline loops: CDR1 DFQATT, CDR2 SNEGSKA (reference sequence). The CDR3 spans 11 residues. For the CDR3, the DNA is TGCAGTGCTCCTTTAAGGGACGAGCAGTACTTC. It yields the protein CSAPLRDEQYF.

Concerning this clonotype itself: Germline is not matched at one junction end, which may reflect a read error. The rearrangement uses TRBV6-1 and TRBJ1-1, with D maybe TRBD1 (6 bases). The CDR3 contains 15 residues. Germline lookup yields CDR1 MNHNS and CDR2 SASEGT. CDR3 DNA sequence: TGTTCCAGCAGCCTCACTTACAGGGAAGAGGCTGAAGCTTTCTTT. Amino acids: CSSSLTYREEAEAFF.

This clonotype has a count of ten or more. The genes are TRBV7-8 and TRBJ2-7; 12 bases are a match to TRBD2. V gave up 0 bases and J gave up 3 bases; unmatched junction bases: 6. Germline values: CDR1 SGHVS, CDR2 FQNEAQ. The CDR3 covers 17 residues. The DNA for the CDR3 is TGTGCCAGCAGCTTAGCGGTACGACTAGCGGGAGTCTACGAGCAGTACTTC. Its translation is CASSLAVRLAGVYEQYF.

This clonotype was counted at least ten times. The gene calls are TRBV30 and TRBJ2-5; 7 nucleotides align to TRBD2. V shed 5 bases, J shed 5 bases, and the junction held 20 bases outside the gene matches. Germline V gives CDR1 GTSNPN, CDR2 SVGIG (reference sequence). CDR3 size: 17 residues. The CDR3 sequence: CAWGPGGGGFFRETQYF. The DNA for the CDR3 is TGTGCCTGGGGTCCGGGGGGAGGAGGCTTTTTTCGGGAGACCCAGTACTTC. Together with reference TRBV30 and TRBJ2-5, the CDR3 gives the full variable domain: SQTIHQWPATLVQPVGSPLSLECTVEGTSNPNLYWYRQAAGRGLQLLFYSVGIGQISSEVPQNLSASRPQDRQFILSSKKLLLSDSGFYLCAWGPGGGGFFRETQYFGPGTRLLVL.

This clonotype was detected a few times. The chain links TRBV7-9 to TRBJ2-3; 7 bases align to TRBD2. The CDR3 consists of 13 residues. Germline CDR1 is SEHNR and CDR2 is FQNEAQ (reference sequence). The V gene end was trimmed by 6 bases and the J gene end by 5 bases; junction bases not matched to a gene: 5. The CDR3 reads CASSPGGRDTQYF. The DNA of the CDR3 is TGTGCCAGCAGTCCGGGGGGACGAGATACGCAGTATTTT.

This clonotype has ten or more counts. This chain links TRBV6-2 or TRBV6-3 with TRBJ2-5; no clear D. The CDR3 has 13 residues. Per the germline V gene, CDR1 is MNHEY and CDR2 is SVGEGT. With 4 bases removed from V and 5 bases from J, the gap between germline ends came to 11 bases. CDR3 protein: CASSWIDGETQYF. CDR3 coding DNA: TGTGCCAGCAGTTGGATAGACGGGGAGACCCAGTACTTC.

This clonotype showed up just a few times. This chain connects TRBV27 to TRBJ1-1; D might be TRBD1 (6 bases). V lost 3 bases and J 1 base, leaving 9 bases between the germline ends. Per the germline V gene, CDR1 is MNHEY and CDR2 is SMNVEV (reference sequence). The CDR3 loop spans 14 amino acids. The DNA of the CDR3 is TGTGCCAGCAGTTTCGTGGGACAGAACACTGAAGCTTTCTTT. As protein: CASSFVGQNTEAFF.

This clonotype was counted many times. The rearrangement links TRBV7-2 to TRBJ2-5, with D perhaps TRBD1 or TRBD2 (5 bases each). The CDR3 has 14 amino acids. V was pared by 5 bases and J by 2 bases, with 12 bases between. In germline, CDR1 is SGHTA, CDR2 FQGNSA. In DNA, the CDR3 is TGTGCCAGCAGCCAGGGACGGAATCAAGAGACCCAGTACTTC. The encoded protein is CASSQGRNQETQYF. The whole variable domain, remainder taken from reference TRBV7-2 and TRBJ2-5, is GAGVSQSPSNKVTEKGKDVELRCDPISGHTALYWYRQSLGQGLEFLIYFQGNSAPDKSGLPSDRFSAERTGGSVSTLTIQRTQQEDSAVYLCASSQGRNQETQYFGPGTRLLVL.

J is TRBJ2-3 and V is TRBV20-1; 7 bases are a match to TRBD2. The CDR3 runs 13 residues. Germline loops: CDR1 DFQATT, CDR2 SNEGSKA (reference sequence). Trimming cost V 3 bases and J 6 bases; bases outside gene matches: 6. CDR3 loop: CSASVGRHDTQYF. CDR3 bases: TGCAGTGCTAGTGTCGGGAGGCACGATACGCAGTATTTT.

With regard to this clonotype: At one of its ends the junction is not consistent with the germline gene, which may arise from a read error. The chain employs TRBV19 and TRBJ1-1; D may be TRBD1 (5 bases). The CDR3 sequence is 14 residues long. Germline CDR1 and CDR2: LNHDA and SQIVND (reference sequence). CDR3 loop: CASKGWQGGTEAFF. CDR3 in DNA: TGTGCCAGTAAAGGCTGGCAGGGAGGAACTGAAGCCTTCTTT.

This clonotype was recorded at least ten times. A much larger clone sits a single nucleotide away, making a read error possible. This chain connects TRBV6-5 to TRBJ2-7, with D maybe TRBD1 (6 bases). The V end was cut by 0 bases, the J end by 3 bases, with 9 bases between. Germline values: CDR1 MNHEY, CDR2 SVGAGI. The CDR3 is made up of 14 amino acids. Here the CDR3 reads CASSYSRDIYEQYF. CDR3 in DNA: TGTGCCAGCAGTTACTCCCGGGACATCTACGAGCAGTACTTC.

Many counts were recorded for this clonotype. The chain carries TRBV25-1 and TRBJ1-3, with D tentatively TRBD1 (6 bases). V was trimmed by 4 bases and J by 0 bases, leaving 10 bases between them. Germline CDR1 MGHDK, CDR2 SYGVNS. The CDR3 consists of 15 residues. CDR3 residues: CASSVGQSSGNTIYF. CDR3 DNA: TGTGCCAGCAGTGTGGGACAAAGCTCTGGAAACACCATATATTTT.

This clonotype was observed at least ten times. The chain has TRBV5-1 and TRBJ2-5; TRBD2 is a possible D gene (6 bases). The V gene lost 2 bases and the J gene lost 5 bases, with 13 bases spanning the gap. This CDR3 is built from 14 residues. The germline V gene encodes CDR1 SGHRS and CDR2 YFSETQ. CDR3 bases: TGCGCCAGCAGCTTAGCCCCAGGAGGGGAGACCCAGTACTTC. Encoded protein: CASSLAPGGETQYF.

This clonotype occurred many times. The V call is TRBV15, the J call TRBJ2-7; D may be TRBD1 (5 bases). CDR1 is LNHNV, CDR2 YYDKDF, per germline (reference sequence). V was shortened by 7 bases and J by 0 bases, with 13 bases between the two germline ends. The CDR3 is made up of 14 amino acids. Here the CDR3 DNA reads TGTGCCACCACCTCAGGGCCGAGCTCCTACGAGCAGTACTTC. This sequence encodes CATTSGPSSYEQYF.

This clonotype was counted a few times. The J gene is TRBJ1-1, the V gene TRBV4-3; 7 nucleotides line up with TRBD1. Trimming at V came to 4 bases and at J to 2 bases, leaving 4 bases not matched to a gene. The CDR3 covers 14 residues. Germline lookup yields CDR1 LGHNA and CDR2 YSLEER. The DNA of the CDR3 is TGCGCCAGCAGCCCGACAGGGACCAACACTGAAGCTTTCTTT. This sequence encodes CASSPTGTNTEAFF.

This clonotype was detected many times. The rearrangement joins TRBV28 to TRBJ2-5; TRBD2 matches at 10 bases. The trim removed 6 bases at V and 4 bases at J, leaving 20 bases unmatched. Germline values: CDR1 MDHEN, CDR2 SYDVKM. CDR3 length equals 19 residues. In DNA, the CDR3 is TGTGCCAGCAGCCGAAATGGGCTAGCGGGAGTATCCACGGGAGAGACCCAGTACTTC. Translated, it gives CASSRNGLAGVSTGETQYF.

The chain is built from TRBV18 and TRBJ2-1; 9 positions agree with TRBD2. CDR3 length equals 14 residues. V shed 3 bases, J shed 10 bases, and the junction held 7 bases outside the gene matches. Germline assignment: CDR1 KGHSH and CDR2 LQKENI. The CDR3: CASSPGTSTGEQFF. Here the CDR3 DNA reads TGTGCCAGCTCACCCGGGACTAGCACTGGGGAGCAGTTCTTC. Drawing the rest from reference TRBV18 and TRBJ2-1, the complete variable domain is NAGVMQNPRHLVRRRGQEARLRCSPMKGHSHVYWYRQLPEEGLKFMVYLQKENIIDESGMPKERFSAEFPKEGPSILRIQQVVRGDSAAYFCASSPGTSTGEQFFGPGTRLTVL.

This sequence joins TRBV18 and TRBJ2-7, with 11 bases identical to TRBD1. The CDR3 is made up of 14 amino acids. The V and J ends lost 4 bases and 7 bases, in that order; junction bases with no gene match: 6. The germline V gene encodes CDR1 KGHSH and CDR2 LQKENI. CDR3 nucleotides: TGTGCCAGCTCACGGACAGGGGGCTCGATTGAGCAGTACTTC. It translates to CASSRTGGSIEQYF.

This chain uses TRBV30 with TRBJ1-2; D call uncertain. CDR1 is GTSNPN, CDR2 SVGIG, per germline (reference sequence). V lost 3 bases and J lost 8, with 19 bases in between. This CDR3 comprises 14 residues. CDR3 in amino acids: CAWRTDARLWGYTF. The CDR3 DNA follows: TGTGCCTGGAGGACGGACGCCCGTCTGTGGGGCTACACCTTC.

The CDR3 spells CASTQVGNTIYF. CDR3 bases: TGTGCCAGCACCCAAGTTGGAAACACCATATATTTT. The chain has TRBV12-3 or TRBV12-4 and TRBJ1-3; no firm D call. This CDR3 is 12 amino acids long. The V and J ends lost 7 bases and 3 bases respectively, with 7 bases between them.

The table lists this clonotype with a few counts. The J gene is TRBJ1-1, the V gene TRBV6-5; D ambiguous. CDR1 MNHEY and CDR2 SVGAGI come from the germline V gene. Trimming took 8 bases from V and 1 from J, leaving 14 bases between them. The CDR3 covers 14 residues. CDR3 amino acids: CASDWPWSNTEAFF. CDR3 bases: TGTGCCAGCGATTGGCCCTGGTCGAACACTGAAGCTTTCTTT.